These 10 T cell receptor beta chains originate from one sample sequenced in a study of vaccination and CD4 T cells after COVID-19. An Oncomine TCR Beta short-read assay was used to sequence the DNA from cultured CD4+ T cells. MiXCR, run by TCRdb on the PCR reads, gives a single entry per CDR3 protein. This table has some 19,000 distinct CDR3 sequences, 43% appearing once. Indicated treatment: roughly 10-day PBMC culture with coronavirus spike peptide pools or control peptides (ViraFEST assay). No antigen is known for these receptors. The sequencing input was CD4+ T cells from blood, cultured in vitro. The receptor source for this set is a human donor who had recovered from COVID-19.

The chain employs TRBV29-1 and TRBJ2-1; 11 bases are a match to TRBD2. Trimming cost V 4 bases and J 3 bases; bases outside gene matches: 2. The CDR3 covers 14 residues. Germline CDR1 and CDR2: SQVTM and ANQGSEA. DNA for the CDR3: TGCAGCGTTGTGACTAGCGGGGTCTACAATGAGCAGTTCTTC. As protein: CSVVTSGVYNEQFF.

In this sample, this clonotype turned up a few times. V and J are TRBV6-2 or TRBV6-3 and TRBJ2-7; 9 nucleotides agree with TRBD2. In germline, CDR1 is MNHEY, CDR2 SVGEGT. CDR3 size: 14 residues. Unmatched junction bases numbered 5, after V lost 2 bases and J lost 6 bases. The CDR3 nucleotides are TGTGCCAGCAGTTACGTAGCGGGAGAGGGCGAGCAGTACTTC. This sequence encodes CASSYVAGEGEQYF.

This rearrangement joins TRBV7-2 to TRBJ1-1; tentative D call: TRBD1 (6 bases). Germline CDR1 reads SGHTA; CDR2 reads FQGNSA. Trimming stripped 3 bases from V and 7 bases from J, with 12 bases between. This CDR3 has 13 amino acids. CDR3 bases: TGTGCCAGCAGCTTGGGGGGGCGGAGTGAAGCTTTCTTT. Its protein is CASSLGGRSEAFF.

The genes are TRBV6-5 and TRBJ2-6; D remains ambiguous. Germline V gene lookup returns CDR1 MNHEY and CDR2 SVGAGI. Trimming took off 0 bases at V and 0 bases at J, with 12 bases between the two ends. The CDR3 is made up of 18 amino acids. Here the CDR3 reads CASSYSPRAASGANVLTF. The CDR3 DNA reads TGTGCCAGCAGTTACTCCCCAAGGGCAGCCTCTGGGGCCAACGTCCTGACTTTC.

The chain carries TRBV24-1 and TRBJ2-6, with TRBD1 as a possible D gene (5 bases). The CDR3 has 15 amino acids. V shed 9 bases and J shed 4 bases, with 15 bases lying between them. Germline loops: CDR1 KGHDR, CDR2 SFDVKD. CDR3 residues: CATGDDSSGANVLTF. The CDR3 DNA is TGTGCCACCGGAGACGACAGCTCCGGGGCCAACGTCCTGACTTTC.

J is TRBJ2-1 and V is TRBV7-2, with TRBD2 identical over 11 bases. The CDR3 runs 19 residues. V shed 5 bases, J shed 7 bases, and the junction held 19 bases outside the gene matches. Germline V gene lookup returns CDR1 SGHTA and CDR2 FQGNSA. DNA for the CDR3: TGTGCCAGCAGCCCCGAGGGTACTAGCGGGAGCCCCTCTAGGAATGAGCAGTTCTTC. Translated: CASSPEGTSGSPSRNEQFF.

The chain combines TRBV5-1 with TRBJ1-2; no firm D call. This CDR3 is built from 15 residues. V was cut by 0 bases and J by 0 bases, with 9 bases left in between. The V gene's germline CDR1 is SGHRS and CDR2 YFSETQ. This CDR3 reads CASSLEGQPNYGYTF. Written as DNA, the CDR3 is TGCGCCAGCAGCTTGGAAGGGCAGCCTAACTATGGCTACACCTTC.

V and J are TRBV24-1 and TRBJ2-3, with 7 nucleotides matching TRBD1. The junction had 18 bases not matched to a gene; V was cut back by 5 bases and J by 5 bases. In germline, CDR1 is KGHDR, CDR2 SFDVKD. The CDR3 contains 18 residues. CDR3 bases: TGTGCCACCAGTGGGGCAGCGTCCCCGACAGGGATGAGAGATACGCAGTATTTT. This gives the protein CATSGAASPTGMRDTQYF.

The chain recombines TRBV14 with TRBJ2-7; 7 bases are shared with TRBD1. In germline, CDR1 is SGHDN, CDR2 FVKESK. This CDR3 has 14 residues. The V and J ends lost 4 bases and 7 bases, in that order; junction bases with no gene match: 10. CDR3 coding DNA: TGTGCCAGCAGCCGGGACAGTGTCCTCCGGGAGCAGTACTTC. Protein: CASSRDSVLREQYF.

This clonotype was recorded once. V is TRBV19 and J is TRBJ2-1; D might be TRBD2 (6 bases). With 7 bases removed from V and 0 bases from J, the gap between germline ends came to 13 bases. Germline CDR1 is LNHDA and CDR2 is SQIVND (reference sequence). The CDR3 contains 15 residues. Here the CDR3 reads CASNLRGSSYNEQFF. The CDR3 DNA reads as TGTGCCAGTAACCTACGGGGGAGCTCCTACAATGAGCAGTTCTTC.